These 20 T cell receptor beta chains were sequenced from one sample in a study of T cell responses to AZD1222 COVID-19 vaccine. Some clones are missing from TCRdb's copy, which holds only in-frame ones; the method was immunoSEQ multiplex PCR. The sample contains about 130,000 clones, roughly 90% of which appear only once. Here the sequenced sample was peripheral blood, taken on day 0 of AZD1222 vaccination. These receptors came from an adult in good health.

Worth noting for this clone: The sample contains more than one DNA sequence encoding this CDR3. V and J are TRBV18 and TRBJ1-1; D gene uncertain. CDR1 is KGHSH and CDR2 is LQKENI in the germline V gene. The CDR3 length is 13 residues. V lost 3 bases and J lost 3, with 8 bases in between. CDR3 nucleotide sequence: TGTGCCAGCTCACCCCGCGGGGACACTGAAGCTTTCTTT. This encodes CASSPRGDTEAFF.

J is TRBJ1-1 and V is TRBV7-8; TRBD1 aligns across 9 bases. The CDR3 runs to 15 residues. J was trimmed by 5 bases and V by 3 bases; bases with no gene match: 7. CDR1 SGHVS and CDR2 FQNEAQ come from the germline V gene. CDR3 nucleotide sequence: TGTGCCAGCAGCTTGCCGGGACAGGGAATGACTGAAGCTTTCTTT. It codes for CASSLPGQGMTEAFF.

The count of this clone is one. This chain connects TRBV30 to TRBJ1-1; D is ambiguous. The germline V gene encodes CDR1 GTSNPN and CDR2 SVGIG (reference sequence). This CDR3 spans 12 amino acids. V dropped 2 bases and J dropped 4 bases, with 8 bases sitting between them. CDR3: CAWSPIGTEAFF. The CDR3 DNA is TGTGCCTGGAGTCCGATCGGCACTGAAGCTTTCTTT.

This clone was recorded a few times. The chain recombines TRBV3-1 (or the pseudogene TRBV3-2) with TRBJ2-4; unclear D gene. Trimming left V 3 bases short and J 0 bases short, with 6 bases between. The CDR3 contains 14 residues. Germline CDR1 is LGHDT and CDR2 is YNNKEL (reference sequence). The CDR3 coding sequence is TGTGCCAGCAGCCAGGCCATAGCCAAAAACATTCAGTACTTC. It specifies CASSQAIAKNIQYF.

The chain links TRBV6-5 to TRBJ1-3; 7 positions agree with TRBD1. Germline CDR1 and CDR2: MNHEY and SVGAGI. This CDR3 region has 14 residues. V trimming: 8 bases; J trimming: 6 bases; junction bases outside the gene matches: 10. The CDR3 region has the DNA TGTGCCAGCCACCTTACAGGGGAGAAAAACACCATATATTTT. This sequence encodes CASHLTGEKNTIYF.

V usage is TRBV7-9 and J usage is TRBJ1-6; D is undetermined. V was clipped by 6 bases and J by 7 bases, with 10 bases between them. CDR1 SEHNR and CDR2 FQNEAQ come from the germline V gene (reference sequence). The CDR3 loop spans 13 amino acids. The CDR3 here is CASRSQLNSPLHF. Written as DNA, the CDR3 is TGTGCCAGCAGATCCCAGTTAAATTCACCCCTCCACTTT.

The chain has TRBV6-5 and TRBJ1-5, with D possibly TRBD1 on 5 matching bases. Trimming left V 0 bases short and J 7 bases short, with 10 bases between. Germline V gene data show CDR1 as MNHEY and CDR2 as SVGAGI. The CDR3 consists of 14 residues. CDR3 residues: CASSYSMGGQPQHF. As DNA, the CDR3 is TGTGCCAGCAGTTACTCGATGGGGGGACAGCCCCAGCATTTT.

This clone was found once. The rearrangement uses TRBV29-1 and TRBJ1-3; D is unclear. Germline CDR1 SQVTM, CDR2 ANQGSEA. Trimming shortened V by 3 bases and J by 0 bases, and 6 bases separated the two germline ends. The CDR3 has 13 amino acids. This CDR3 is CSVEAVSGNTIYF. In nucleotides, the CDR3 is TGCAGCGTTGAGGCAGTCTCTGGAAACACCATATATTTT.

The rearrangement uses TRBV6-2 or TRBV6-3 and TRBJ2-1; 10 bases match TRBD2. This CDR3 comprises 17 residues. V dropped 1 base and J dropped 6; count of bases not matched to a gene: 9. Germline loops: CDR1 MNHEY, CDR2 SVGEGT. CDR3 residues: CASSYLRLAGAGNEQFF. CDR3 coding DNA: TGTGCCAGCAGTTACTTGAGGCTAGCGGGGGCAGGCAATGAGCAGTTCTTC.

This rearrangement joins TRBV5-4 to TRBJ1-6; D unresolved. CDR1 is SGHNT, CDR2 YYREEE, per germline (reference sequence). The V and J ends lost 4 bases and 4 bases respectively, with 12 bases between them. This CDR3 contains 15 residues. The CDR3 reads CASSQRRSYNSPLHF. CDR3 nucleotides: TGTGCCAGCAGCCAAAGACGGAGTTATAATTCACCCCTCCACTTT.

J is TRBJ2-3 and V is TRBV7-2, with TRBD2 matching 8 bases. The CDR3 spans 13 residues. J gave up 8 bases and V 4 bases, and 5 bases lay outside the gene matches. Germline loops: CDR1 SGHTA, CDR2 FQGNSA. The CDR3 bases are TGTGCCAGCAGCTCCACTAGCGGTGGTACGCAGTATTTT. It translates to CASSSTSGGTQYF.

The V call is TRBV6-5, the J call TRBJ2-7; 8 bases map to TRBD2. The CDR3 consists of 13 residues. V was clipped by 6 bases and J by 3 bases; unmatched bases: 4. Germline lookup yields CDR1 MNHEY and CDR2 SVGAGI. In DNA, the CDR3 is TGTGCCAGCAGGTCCGGGACTAGCTACGAGCAGTACTTC. This encodes CASRSGTSYEQYF.

V usage is TRBV2 and J usage is TRBJ2-7; D is unresolved. Looked up from germline, CDR1 is SNHLY and CDR2 is FYNNEI. The germline V and J ends were trimmed by 6 bases and 1 base, with 13 bases remaining between them. This CDR3 region has 14 residues. CDR3 sequence: CASSPQYLSYEQYF. The CDR3 region has the DNA TGTGCCAGCAGCCCGCAGTATCTATCCTACGAGCAGTACTTC.

This chain links TRBV19 with TRBJ1-5, with 7 nucleotides matching TRBD1. The J segment lost 6 bases and the V segment lost 5 bases, leaving 7 bases of the junction unmatched. Germline V CDR1 and CDR2: LNHDA, SQIVND (reference sequence). The CDR3 loop spans 14 amino acids. The CDR3 protein is CASSYRGDGQPQHF. For the CDR3, the DNA is TGTGCCAGTAGTTACAGGGGAGATGGTCAGCCCCAGCATTTT.

This clone has just one count. The CDR3 bases are TGCGCGGCTTACGGCACGGATAATTCACCCCTCCACTTT. It encodes CAAYGTDNSPLHF. The gene calls are TRBV10-2 and TRBJ1-6, with D hard to call. CDR3 length: 13 residues. The germline CDR1 and CDR2 sequences are WSHSY and SAAADI.

Comments on this clone: An end of the junction does not agree with germline; a read error may underlie this. The sample carries other DNA sequences with the same CDR3. The rearrangement uses TRBV18 and TRBJ1-1; D is perhaps TRBD1 (5 bases). The germline gives CDR1 KGHSH, CDR2 LQKENI. The CDR3 runs to 13 residues. The CDR3 loop reads CASSPPGPRQPFF. In DNA, the CDR3 is TGTGCCAGCTCGCCACCGGGGCCCAGACAGCCTTTCTTT.

V and J are TRBV7-8 and TRBJ2-2; 8 positions agree with TRBD1. This CDR3 is 15 amino acids long. V lost 6 bases and J lost 3; bases outside the gene matches: 6. CDR1 and CDR2 from the germline V gene are SGHVS and FQNEAQ. The CDR3 sequence: CASRIGTGDTGELFF. The DNA for the CDR3 is TGTGCCAGCAGGATCGGGACAGGCGACACCGGGGAGCTGTTTTTT.

Here the CDR3 reads CASSPGGATWGTEAFF. In DNA, the CDR3 is TGTGCCAGTAGCCCGGGAGGGGCGACCTGGGGCACTGAAGCTTTCTTT. The rearrangement uses TRBV19 and TRBJ1-1; the D gene is possibly TRBD1 (5 bases). The CDR3 extends over 16 amino acids. CDR1 is LNHDA, CDR2 SQIVND, per germline (reference sequence). Trimming left V 6 bases short and J 4 bases short, with 21 bases between.

The rearrangement uses TRBV7-9 and TRBJ2-7, with D tentatively TRBD2 (5 bases). Germline V gives CDR1 SEHNR, CDR2 FQNEAQ (reference sequence). Trimming pared 4 bases from V and 9 bases from J, leaving 13 bases between. The CDR3 length is 12 residues. CDR3 region: CASSSTVAMQYF. CDR3 DNA sequence: TGTGCCAGCAGCTCCACAGTAGCGATGCAGTACTTC.

This chain joins TRBV12-5 and TRBJ1-2, with 8 nucleotides matching TRBD1. The J segment lost 4 bases and the V segment lost 4 bases, leaving 8 bases of the junction unmatched. The CDR3 contains 15 residues. Germline loops: CDR1 LGHNT, CDR2 FRNRAP. The CDR3 reads CASGSGTGGVYGYTF. CDR3 in DNA: TGTGCTAGTGGTTCTGGGACAGGAGGGGTCTATGGCTACACCTTC.